This entry lists 32 T cell receptor beta chains sequenced from one sample in a study of blood T cell repertoires in COVID-19. This table comes from immunoSEQ multiplex PCR, and its TCRdb copy is limited to in-frame clones, with some not included. The sample has roughly 41,000 clones; approximately 82% are singletons. Sequencing was performed on peripheral blood. All receptors derive from a woman older than 75 with acute or convalescent COVID-19.

The CDR3 region is CASSKAGTSGPFHEQYF. CDR3 sequence (DNA): TGTGCCAGCAGCAAAGCTGGGACTAGCGGTCCCTTCCACGAGCAGTACTTC. This chain connects TRBV21-1 to TRBJ2-7; the tabulated D call, TRBD2, remains unverified against the DNA. TRBV21-1 is a listed pseudogene. CDR3 length: 17 amino acids.

J is TRBJ1-6 and V is TRBV6-5, with D tentatively TRBD1 (6 bases). There are 14 residues in the CDR3. Trimming stripped 5 bases from V and 5 bases from J, with 10 bases between. Per germline, CDR1 MNHEY and CDR2 SVGAGI. The DNA for the CDR3 is TGTGCCAGCAGTAGCAGACAGGATAATTCACCCCTCCACTTT. It yields the protein CASSSRQDNSPLHF.

The chain links TRBV4-1 to TRBJ2-5; a possible D gene is TRBD2 (7 bases). The CDR3 runs 16 residues. Germline V gene lookup returns CDR1 MGHRA and CDR2 YSYEKL. Trimming took off 0 bases at V and 3 bases at J, with 14 bases between the two ends. Here the CDR3 DNA reads TGCGCCAGCAGCCAAGATGGGGCGGGGGCCGAAGAGACCCAGTACTTC. It translates to CASSQDGAGAEETQYF.

This clone has just a few counts. The chain carries TRBV5-1 and TRBJ1-4, with D possibly being TRBD1 (6 bases). Germline V gene data show CDR1 as SGHRS and CDR2 as YFSETQ. V was clipped by 1 base and J by 6 bases, with 16 bases between them. The CDR3 loop spans 16 amino acids. The CDR3 loop reads CASSLFGRGSDEKLFF. CDR3 DNA sequence: TGCGCCAGCAGCTTGTTTGGCAGGGGCTCGGATGAAAAACTGTTTTTT.

This rearrangement joins TRBV19 to TRBJ2-2; 9 bases map to TRBD1. Germline V gives CDR1 LNHDA, CDR2 SQIVND (reference sequence). The J segment lost 6 bases and the V segment lost 7 bases, leaving 6 bases of the junction unmatched. The CDR3 runs 14 residues. CDR3 amino acids: CASTPTGGAGELFF. In nucleotides, the CDR3 is TGTGCCAGTACCCCGACAGGGGGTGCCGGGGAGCTGTTTTTT.

V is TRBV5-1 and J is TRBJ1-1, with 10 nucleotides matching TRBD1. Trimming took 0 bases from V and 8 from J; bases not matched to a gene: 7. CDR1 and CDR2 from the germline V gene are SGHRS and YFSETQ. The CDR3 has 15 residues. Here the CDR3 reads CASSLGQGASREAFF. Here the CDR3 DNA reads TGCGCCAGCAGCTTGGGACAGGGGGCCAGCAGGGAAGCTTTCTTT.

The gene calls are TRBV19 and TRBJ2-5; TRBD2 aligns across 10 bases. Germline assignment: CDR1 LNHDA and CDR2 SQIVND (reference sequence). The CDR3 runs 13 residues. V trimming: 11 bases; J trimming: 4 bases; junction bases outside the gene matches: 7. CDR3 coding DNA: TGTGCCGTCAGCGGGGGGGCGGTAGAGACCCAGTACTTC. It translates to CAVSGGAVETQYF.

The chain is built from TRBV7-2 and TRBJ1-3, with TRBD1 identical over 7 bases. Trimming at V came to 5 bases and at J to 4 bases, leaving 11 bases not matched to a gene. The CDR3 spans 16 residues. In germline, CDR1 is SGHTA, CDR2 FQGNSA. The CDR3 reads CASSIHSTGNGNTIYF. The CDR3 region has the DNA TGTGCCAGCAGCATCCACTCGACAGGGAACGGAAACACCATATATTTT.

V usage is TRBV6-6 and J usage is TRBJ2-3, with 7 positions matching TRBD2. The germline gives CDR1 MNHNY, CDR2 SVGAGI (reference sequence). The J segment lost 6 bases and the V segment lost 6 bases, leaving 12 bases of the junction unmatched. The length of the CDR3 is 15 residues. CDR3 nucleotide sequence: TGTGCCAGCAGGCGAACTCTAGCGGCCCTCGATACGCAGTATTTT. This translates into CASRRTLAALDTQYF.

In this sample, this clone turned up a few times. This sequence joins TRBV3-1 (or the pseudogene TRBV3-2) and TRBJ1-6; no reliable D call. The germline gives CDR1 LGHDT, CDR2 YNNKEL (reference sequence). This CDR3 has 15 amino acids. Trimming pared 1 base from V and 3 bases from J, leaving 7 bases between. In DNA, the CDR3 is TGTGCCAGCAGCCAAGGAGGACTCTATAATTCACCCCTCCACTTT. Translating gives CASSQGGLYNSPLHF.

The sample holds one count of this clone. V usage is TRBV7-3 and J usage is TRBJ1-1, with D hard to call. V was shortened by 0 bases and J by 0 bases, with 11 bases between the two germline ends. Germline V CDR1 and CDR2: SGHTA, FQGTGA. The CDR3 is 16 amino acids. The DNA of the CDR3 is TGTGCCAGCAGCTTAACTCTCTCTGGCCTGAACACTGAAGCTTTCTTT. Protein sequence: CASSLTLSGLNTEAFF.

V and J are TRBV18 and TRBJ2-4; 11 bases match TRBD1. Trimming cost V 2 bases and J 8 bases; bases outside gene matches: 11. The germline V gene encodes CDR1 KGHSH and CDR2 LQKENI. The CDR3 covers 17 residues. In DNA, the CDR3 is TGTGCCAGCTCACCAGGAGCGGGAGGACAGGGGGCTGACATTCAGTACTTC. It codes for CASSPGAGGQGADIQYF. Variable domain in full (rest from reference TRBV18 and TRBJ2-4): NAGVMQNPRHLVRRRGQEARLRCSPMKGHSHVYWYRQLPEEGLKFMVYLQKENIIDESGMPKERFSAEFPKEGPSILRIQQVVRGDSAAYFCASSPGAGGQGADIQYFGAGTRLSVL.

The V call is TRBV4-1, the J call TRBJ1-2; D remains unclear. The CDR3 contains 14 residues. Germline lookup yields CDR1 MGHRA and CDR2 YSYEKL. Trimming pared 2 bases from V and 4 bases from J, leaving 11 bases between. The CDR3 region is CASSQLLGAYGYTF. Here the CDR3 DNA reads TGCGCCAGCAGCCAATTACTGGGCGCCTATGGCTACACCTTC.

The V call is TRBV19, the J call TRBJ1-1; the D is unclear. Trimming removed 3 bases at V and 1 base at J, with 18 bases between. The CDR3 loop spans 17 amino acids. From germline, CDR1 is LNHDA and CDR2 SQIVND (reference sequence). The CDR3 is CASSIRSGLGRNTEAFF. Here the CDR3 DNA reads TGTGCCAGTAGTATCCGGTCCGGCCTGGGGAGGAACACTGAAGCTTTCTTT.

V and J are TRBV18 and TRBJ2-7; 8 positions match TRBD1. CDR1 is KGHSH and CDR2 is LQKENI in the germline V gene. V lost 3 bases, J lost 4 bases, and 8 bases stayed unmatched. This CDR3 comprises 15 residues. The CDR3 DNA is TGTGCCAGCTCACCTCGGACAGGGAGTGGATACGAGCAGTACTTC. Amino acid sequence: CASSPRTGSGYEQYF.

The gene calls are TRBV15 and TRBJ2-7; TRBD2 might be the D (6 bases). CDR1 LNHNV and CDR2 YYDKDF come from the germline V gene (reference sequence). V lost 8 bases to trimming and J lost 4 bases, with 15 bases between them. CDR3 size: 13 residues. The CDR3 sequence is CATRTSAGYEQYF. CDR3 DNA: TGTGCCACCCGTACCTCAGCGGGTTACGAGCAGTACTTC.

The chain uses TRBV18 and TRBJ1-1; the match to TRBD1 covers 7 bases. Germline V CDR1 and CDR2: KGHSH, LQKENI. The CDR3 is made up of 15 amino acids. The V segment lost 6 bases and the J segment 1 base; nucleotides outside the gene matches: 8. Here the CDR3 reads CASSSSGDRNTEAFF. CDR3 DNA: TGTGCCAGCTCTTCGTCCGGGGACAGGAACACTGAAGCTTTCTTT.

This chain connects TRBV5-8 to TRBJ1-6; 9 nucleotides match TRBD1. Germline lookup yields CDR1 SGHTS and CDR2 YDEGEE. Trimming took 4 bases from V and 9 from J; bases not matched to a gene: 11. The CDR3 runs to 16 residues. The CDR3 protein is CASSPGQGIRGSPLHF. The CDR3 bases are TGTGCCAGCAGCCCGGGACAGGGTATCAGAGGTTCACCCCTCCACTTT.

The V gene is TRBV5-1, the J gene TRBJ1-4; D gene unclear. Trimming stripped 0 bases from V and 3 bases from J, with 6 bases between. Per the germline V gene, CDR1 is SGHRS and CDR2 is YFSETQ. The CDR3 is made up of 14 amino acids. The CDR3 protein is CASSLGRPNEKLFF. In DNA form, the CDR3 reads TGCGCCAGCAGCTTGGGCAGGCCTAATGAAAAACTGTTTTTT.

A single count supports this clone. The chain is built from TRBV24-1 and TRBJ1-2; perhaps TRBD1 as D (6 bases). CDR1 KGHDR and CDR2 SFDVKD come from the germline V gene. The CDR3 is 16 amino acids. CDR3 region: CATPPEGVAPYYGYTF. The CDR3 bases are TGTGCTACCCCTCCCGAGGGGGTGGCCCCTTACTATGGCTACACCTTC.

The V and J genes are TRBV3-1 (or the pseudogene TRBV3-2) and TRBJ2-1; TRBD2 is a possible D gene (6 bases). Trimming removed 0 bases at V and 3 bases at J, with 12 bases between. This CDR3 region has 16 residues. CDR1 is LGHDT and CDR2 is YNNKEL in the germline V gene (reference sequence). The CDR3 DNA follows: TGTGCCAGCAGCCAAGATAGGGACTCCTTCTACAATGAGCAGTTCTTC. As protein: CASSQDRDSFYNEQFF.

This chain links TRBV6-6 with TRBJ1-3; 9 bases fit TRBD1. J gave up 4 bases and V 6 bases, and 7 bases lay outside the gene matches. The CDR3 has 15 amino acids. Per germline, CDR1 MNHNY and CDR2 SVGAGI (reference sequence). Written as DNA, the CDR3 is TGTGCCAGCAGGGACAGGGGAGGTGAGGGAAACACCATATATTTT. Residues: CASRDRGGEGNTIYF.

The rearrangement uses TRBV7-2 and TRBJ1-6, with a tentative D call TRBD1 (5 bases). CDR1 and CDR2 (germline): SGHTA, FQGNSA. Trimming stripped 3 bases from V and 10 bases from J, with 10 bases between. The CDR3 totals 13 residues. DNA for the CDR3: TGTGCCAGCAGCTTGGGCGGGGGATCACCCCTCCACTTT. As protein: CASSLGGGSPLHF. The variable domain in full, with the rest retrieved from reference TRBV7-2 and TRBJ1-6, is GAGVSQSPSNKVTEKGKDVELRCDPISGHTALYWYRQSLGQGLEFLIYFQGNSAPDKSGLPSDRFSAERTGGSVSTLTIQRTQQEDSAVYLCASSLGGGSPLHFGNGTRLTVT.

The chain joins TRBV19 to TRBJ1-1; D remains ambiguous. The CDR3 spans 12 residues. The germline gives CDR1 LNHDA, CDR2 SQIVND (reference sequence). Trimming cost V 5 bases and J 3 bases, with 7 bases left between them. The CDR3 sequence: CASSLQYTEAFF. The CDR3 nucleotides read TGTGCCAGTAGTCTCCAGTACACTGAAGCTTTCTTT.

The CDR3 region is CASSFGGVPDEKLFF. The CDR3 nucleotides read TGTGCCAGCAGCTTCGGGGGGGTCCCGGATGAAAAACTGTTTTTT. V usage is TRBV11-2 and J usage is TRBJ1-4, with D perhaps matching TRBD1 (5 bases). Trimming cost V 3 bases and J 6 bases, with 14 bases left between them. Germline CDR1 reads SGHAT; CDR2 reads FQNNGV. CDR3 length: 15 amino acids.

In its sample, this clone was seen a few times. This chain joins TRBV5-4 and TRBJ1-6, with 7 bases matching TRBD1. Germline-derived CDR1 and CDR2 are SGHNT and YYREEE (reference sequence). The CDR3 is made up of 14 amino acids. V shed 3 bases and J 9 bases; nucleotides not matched to a gene: 6. The CDR3 DNA reads as TGTGCCAGCAGCTCGGGACAGCTTGGTTCACCCCTCCACTTT. This encodes CASSSGQLGSPLHF.

The chain joins TRBV6-6 to TRBJ2-1; D perhaps matches TRBD1 (7 bases). Germline V gene sequence: CDR1 MNHNY, CDR2 SVGAGI (reference sequence). The CDR3 has 17 residues. Trimming removed 5 bases at V and 13 bases at J, with 30 bases between. CDR3 residues: CASSPSGGTDVTMSQFF. CDR3 coding DNA: TGTGCCAGCAGTCCATCCGGCGGGACAGATGTCACAATGAGCCAGTTCTTC.

The rearrangement links TRBV19 to TRBJ2-5; D may be TRBD2 (5 bases). Trimming removed 3 bases at V and 5 bases at J, with 10 bases between. Germline values: CDR1 LNHDA, CDR2 SQIVND (reference sequence). CDR3 length equals 13 residues. The DNA for the CDR3 is TGTGCCAGTAGTATCGGCGGGCGGGAGACCCAGTACTTC. This gives the protein CASSIGGRETQYF.

This chain uses TRBV5-6 with TRBJ1-1; no firm D call. Trimming removed 7 bases at V and 6 bases at J, with 10 bases between. This CDR3 contains 11 residues. The germline gives CDR1 SGHDT, CDR2 YYEEEE. DNA for the CDR3: TGTGCCAGCTCAGGTTTCGCTGAAGCTTTCTTT. The encoded protein is CASSGFAEAFF.

The chain joins TRBV29-1 to TRBJ2-5; 8 bases are a match to TRBD1. The CDR3 length is 13 residues. V lost 6 bases to trimming and J lost 1 base; unmatched junction nucleotides: 4. Germline V gene sequence: CDR1 SQVTM, CDR2 ANQGSEA. CDR3 in amino acids: CSVGTGIQETQYF. The CDR3 DNA reads as TGCAGCGTGGGGACAGGCATCCAAGAGACCCAGTACTTC.

This clone was recorded a few times. The chain couples TRBV10-3 to TRBJ2-1, with TRBD1 matching 7 bases. The CDR3 is made up of 13 amino acids. V lost 2 bases, J lost 7 bases, and 2 bases stayed unmatched. Germline CDR1 is ENHRY and CDR2 is SYGVKD. CDR3 protein: CAISEEGANEQFF. CDR3 coding DNA: TGTGCCATCAGTGAGGAGGGGGCGAATGAGCAGTTCTTC.

Here the CDR3 reads CASSSRQGGGTQYF. As DNA, the CDR3 is TGTGCCAGCAGCTCGAGACAGGGAGGAGGGACCCAGTACTTC. The gene calls are TRBV7-2 and TRBJ2-5; D may be TRBD1 (7 bases). Germline V gene lookup returns CDR1 SGHTA and CDR2 FQGNSA. V lost 4 bases and J 7 bases, leaving 16 bases between the germline ends. The CDR3 is made up of 14 amino acids. Based on the CDR3 plus reference TRBV7-2 and TRBJ2-5, the full variable domain is GAGVSQSPSNKVTEKGKDVELRCDPISGHTALYWYRQSLGQGLEFLIYFQGNSAPDKSGLPSDRFSAERTGGSVSTLTIQRTQQEDSAVYLCASSSRQGGGTQYFGPGTRLLVL.